This entry concerns a single T cell receptor beta chain. Its specificity is not known. As for time point: patch test 3, about 24 weeks after DPC sensitization. Specified treatment: therapeutic diphenylcyclopropenone sensitization with weekly scalp DPC. In TCRdb, the RACE reads were re-called with MiXCR into one record per CDR3 protein. The top ten clones hold about a tenth of a sample with approximately 97,000 distinct CDR3 sequences, 27% of them seen once. This sample is part of a study of human T cells and chemical hapten exposure. The overall study: Sensitization used 2% DPC on approximately 2 cm by approximately 2 cm upper inner arm skin. Points from the study as a whole: TCRs exceeding 1 in 1000 frequency stayed unchanged with DPC sensitization.

The germline gives CDR1 MDHEN, CDR2 SYDVKM. There are 13 residues in the CDR3. Deletions cut 4 bases from V and 4 bases from J, with 11 bases between. Source: whole blood, taken in connection with sensitization to the hapten diphenylcyclopropenone (DPC). The TCR was taken from a middle-aged man with alopecia areata. Some clones in this sample may be carry-over from other donors' samples. The chain uses TRBV28 and TRBJ2-7; D may be TRBD1 (6 bases). The CDR3 region has the DNA TGTGCCAGCAGTTCGAGACAGGCATACGAGCAGTACTTC. It translates to CASSSRQAYEQYF.